The T cell receptor beta chain under discussion was sequenced for a study of blood T cell repertoires in COVID-19. Study as a whole: The origin of the acute and convalescent COVID-19 samples was the United States, Italy and Spain. T cells, B-cell-depleted T cells, or PBMCs provided the cDNA or gDNA that served as material.

Authors' data handling: The assay estimated nucleated cells by amplifying reference gene primers. Generated by immunoSEQ multiplex PCR, the TCRdb table keeps only in-frame clones and is missing some. The V and J calls and clone size are taken from that table; D and trimming were inferred from the DNA. The sample lists about 290,000 clones, about nine tenths seen once, with around 10% in the top ten. Seattle's enrolled individuals joined amid active infection and were then monitored longitudinally. Trimming removed 4 bases from V and 7 bases from J, with 15 bases in between. The germline gives CDR1 SGHNT, CDR2 YYREEE (reference sequence). The CDR3 sequence is 13 residues long.

The source of this sequence is a woman under 40 with COVID-19, enrolled during active disease. The sequencing input was peripheral blood. The V gene is TRBV5-4, the J gene TRBJ2-7, with a weak D call TRBD2 (5 bases). For the CDR3, the DNA is TGTGCCAGCAGCCGTCCTGCCTCGGGGGAGCAGTACTTC. Its protein product is CASSRPASGEQYF.